This paragraph covers one TCR beta chain sequence. Its antigen is still unknown. This specimen comes from a study of lymphopenia after photon versus proton radiotherapy. Profiling relied on immunoSEQ multiplex PCR, and the TCRdb table lists in-frame clones only, not all of them. The table has 70,000 or so clones, roughly 90% seen once. Study-level findings and limits: Oligoclonal CD8+ Temra expansion after nadir drove photon patients' diversity drop. Proton therapy kept repertoires fairly stable, unlike photons, which gained effector/memory cells.

V lost 0 bases, J lost 3 bases, and 9 bases lay in between. CDR3 length: 14 amino acids. The germline gives CDR1 SGHAT, CDR2 FQNNGV. The chain couples TRBV11-2 to TRBJ2-7; D is perhaps TRBD1 or TRBD2 (6 bases each). The sample here was peripheral blood, taken from a patient treated with photon-based radiotherapy. The sequence came from a woman in her seventies with pancreatic cancer. CDR3 in amino acids: CASSLERGVYEQYF. CDR3 coding DNA: TGTGCCAGCAGCTTAGAAAGGGGGGTCTACGAGCAGTACTTC.